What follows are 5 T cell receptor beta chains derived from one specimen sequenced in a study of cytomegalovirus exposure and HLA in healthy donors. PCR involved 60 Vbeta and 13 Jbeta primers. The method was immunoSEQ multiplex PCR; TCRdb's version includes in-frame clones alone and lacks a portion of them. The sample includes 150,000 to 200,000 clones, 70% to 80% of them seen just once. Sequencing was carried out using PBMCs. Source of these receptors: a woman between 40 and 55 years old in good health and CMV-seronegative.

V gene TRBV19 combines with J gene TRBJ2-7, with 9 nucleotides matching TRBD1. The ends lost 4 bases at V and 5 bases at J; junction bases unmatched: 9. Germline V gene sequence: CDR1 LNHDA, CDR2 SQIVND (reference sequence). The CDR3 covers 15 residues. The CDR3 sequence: CASSKGGTGIHEQYF. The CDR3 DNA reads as TGTGCCAGTAGTAAAGGGGGGACAGGGATCCACGAGCAGTACTTC. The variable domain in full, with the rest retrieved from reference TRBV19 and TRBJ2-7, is DGGITQSPKYLFRKEGQNVTLSCEQNLNHDAMYWYRQDPGQGLRLIYYSQIVNDFQKGDIAEGYSVSREKKESFPLTVTSAQKNPTAFYLCASSKGGTGIHEQYFGPGTRLTVT.

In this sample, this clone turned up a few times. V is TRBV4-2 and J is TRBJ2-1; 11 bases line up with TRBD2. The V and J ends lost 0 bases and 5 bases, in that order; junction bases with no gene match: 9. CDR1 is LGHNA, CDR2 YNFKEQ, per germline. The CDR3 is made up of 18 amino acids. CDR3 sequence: CASSQDLLGSGRDNEQFF. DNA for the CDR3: TGTGCCAGCAGCCAAGATTTGTTGGGTAGCGGGAGGGACAATGAGCAGTTCTTC.

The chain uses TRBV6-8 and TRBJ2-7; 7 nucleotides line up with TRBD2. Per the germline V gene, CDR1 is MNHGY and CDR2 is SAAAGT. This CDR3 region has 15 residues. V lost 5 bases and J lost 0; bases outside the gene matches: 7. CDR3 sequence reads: CASSPPGGDSYEQYF. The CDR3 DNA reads TGTGCCAGCAGTCCCCCGGGGGGAGACTCCTACGAGCAGTACTTC.

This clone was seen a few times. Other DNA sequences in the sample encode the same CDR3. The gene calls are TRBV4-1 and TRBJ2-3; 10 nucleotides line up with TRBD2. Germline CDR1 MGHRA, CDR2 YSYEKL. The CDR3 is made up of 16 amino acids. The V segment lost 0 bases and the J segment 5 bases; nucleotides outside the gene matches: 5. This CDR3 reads CASSQEAGGPGDTQYF. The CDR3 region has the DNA TGCGCCAGCAGCCAAGAAGCGGGAGGGCCCGGAGATACGCAGTATTTT.

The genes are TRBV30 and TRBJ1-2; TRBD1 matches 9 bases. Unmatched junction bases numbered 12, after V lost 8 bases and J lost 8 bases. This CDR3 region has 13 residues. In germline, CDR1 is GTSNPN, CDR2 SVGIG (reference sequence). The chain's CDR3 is CAGGHGQGKGYTF. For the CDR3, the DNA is TGTGCCGGGGGGCACGGACAGGGGAAAGGCTACACCTTC.